The 8 T cell receptor beta chains given below trace back to one sample, sequenced in a study of cytomegalovirus exposure and HLA in healthy donors. Here immunoSEQ multiplex PCR was the method, and the copy in TCRdb shows in-frame clones only, minus some. The data contain 200,000 or so clones, about 89% of them singletons. Sequenced input: PBMCs. All receptors come from a woman aged 18 to 35 in good health and CMV-seronegative.

This clone was detected once. The chain carries TRBV29-1 and TRBJ2-1; 9 positions match TRBD2. The germline V gene has CDR1 SQVTM and CDR2 ANQGSEA. The CDR3 contains 14 residues. J gave up 7 bases and V 6 bases, and 10 bases lay outside the gene matches. The CDR3 spells CSVGREGLGNEQFF. The CDR3 DNA reads TGCAGCGTAGGGCGGGAGGGCCTGGGTAATGAGCAGTTCTTC.

J is TRBJ1-4 and V is TRBV5-1, with 11 nucleotides matching TRBD1. The length of the CDR3 is 14 residues. With 4 bases clipped from V and 7 bases from J, the junction kept 3 bases outside the gene matches. Germline CDR1 and CDR2: SGHRS and YFSETQ. The CDR3 is CASSPGTGGEKLFF. Written as DNA, the CDR3 is TGCGCCAGCAGCCCTGGGACAGGGGGTGAAAAACTGTTTTTT.

V and J are TRBV5-1 and TRBJ2-1; the match to TRBD1 covers 9 bases. V lost 4 bases and J lost 7; bases outside the gene matches: 9. Germline loops: CDR1 SGHRS, CDR2 YFSETQ. The CDR3 totals 15 residues. The CDR3 here is CASSLVQGAGNEQFF. The CDR3 DNA sequence: TGCGCCAGCAGCCTTGTACAGGGGGCAGGAAATGAGCAGTTCTTC. The variable domain in full, completed from reference TRBV5-1 and TRBJ2-1, reads KAGVTQTPRYLIKTRGQQVTLSCSPISGHRSVSWYQQTPGQGLQFLFEYFSETQRNKGNFPGRFSGRQFSNSRSEMNVSTLELGDSALYLCASSLVQGAGNEQFFGPGTRLTVL.

The chain couples TRBV2 to TRBJ1-5; TRBD1 matches 10 bases. CDR1 and CDR2 from the germline V gene are SNHLY and FYNNEI. The CDR3 runs 14 residues. Unmatched junction bases numbered 3, after V lost 6 bases and J lost 4 bases. The CDR3 DNA sequence: TGTGCCAGCAGGGGGACAGGGGAGAATCAGCCCCAGCATTTT. As protein: CASRGTGENQPQHF. Together with reference TRBV2 and TRBJ1-5, the CDR3 gives the full variable domain: EPEVTQTPSHQVTQMGQEVILRCVPISNHLYFYWYRQILGQKVEFLVSFYNNEISEKSEIFDDQFSVERPDGSNFTLKIRSTKLEDSAMYFCASRGTGENQPQHFGDGTRLSIL.

This chain uses TRBV6-6 with TRBJ1-1; possible D gene TRBD1, 5 bases. V dropped 5 bases and J dropped 0 bases, with 10 bases sitting between them. Germline V gene lookup returns CDR1 MNHNY and CDR2 SVGAGI (reference sequence). The CDR3 is 14 amino acids. The CDR3 coding sequence is TGTGCCAGCAGTCCCAACAGGATGAACACTGAAGCTTTCTTT. This codes for CASSPNRMNTEAFF.

The CDR3 sequence is CAWSDPPGYYGYTF. CDR3 coding DNA: TGTGCCTGGAGCGACCCTCCGGGATACTATGGCTACACCTTC. The genes are TRBV30 and TRBJ1-2; D uncertain. Trimming removed 3 bases from V and 3 bases from J, with 14 bases in between. The V gene's germline CDR1 is GTSNPN and CDR2 SVGIG (reference sequence). This CDR3 is 14 amino acids long.

The chain couples TRBV7-9 to TRBJ2-7, with D possibly TRBD1 on 5 matching bases. Trimming pared 3 bases from V and 0 bases from J, leaving 9 bases between. Germline CDR1 SEHNR, CDR2 FQNEAQ (reference sequence). The CDR3 covers 14 residues. CDR3 nucleotides: TGTGCCAGCAGCTTGTTCCAGGGCTCCTACGAGCAGTACTTC. This sequence encodes CASSLFQGSYEQYF.

The sample holds many counts of this clone. The chain is built from TRBV14 and TRBJ1-1; 7 bases match TRBD1. Germline loops: CDR1 SGHDN, CDR2 FVKESK. This CDR3 is built from 13 residues. Trimming at V came to 3 bases and at J to 4 bases, leaving 2 bases not matched to a gene. This CDR3 reads CASSQNRGTEAFF. Written as DNA, the CDR3 is TGTGCCAGCAGCCAGAACAGGGGCACTGAAGCTTTCTTT.